This TCR beta chain was identified in a study of blood T cell repertoires in COVID-19. Study context: Sites across the United States, Italy and Spain contributed samples from acute and convalescent COVID-19. In each case, the material was cDNA or gDNA derived from T cells, B-cell-depleted T cells, or PBMCs.

Sequenced by immunoSEQ multiplex PCR; TCRdb stores in-frame clones only, minus some. The sample lists about 170,000 clones, 82% occurring once. The CDR3 has 18 amino acids. The V gene lost 3 bases and the J gene lost 2 bases, with 21 bases spanning the gap. From germline, CDR1 is KGHDR and CDR2 SFDVKD. The chain recombines TRBV24-1 with TRBJ2-5; D is perhaps TRBD2 (6 bases). The sample was peripheral blood. This TCR came from a woman of 80 years or more with active or convalescent COVID-19. The CDR3 spells CATSDTGVKGTSQETQYF. In DNA form, the CDR3 reads TGTGCCACCAGTGATACCGGGGTAAAGGGGACTTCACAAGAGACCCAGTACTTC.